Listed below are T cell receptor beta chains from one sample, sequenced in a study of cytomegalovirus exposure and HLA in healthy donors. Some clones are missing from TCRdb's copy, which holds only in-frame ones; the method was immunoSEQ multiplex PCR. The repertoire holds some 170,000 clones, 85% to 90% seen once, with roughly 6% in the top ten. Material for sequencing was PBMCs. These receptors originate from a woman in her twenties or thirties in good health and CMV-seronegative. Both conserved end residues are part of each CDR3. D genes are given only for firm matches. Clone size is stated in some rows and not others, as once, few, many or a class when expanded.

D: -; size: -; V: TRBV20-1; J: TRBJ2-7; CDR3: CSARVGYEQYF; DNA: TGCAGTGCTAGAGTCGGCTACGAGCAGTACTTC
D: -; size: once; V: TRBV4-1; J: TRBJ1-2; CDR3: CASSQTSGQFYGYTF; DNA: TGCGCCAGCAGCCAAACTTCAGGGCAGTTCTATGGCTACACCTTC
D: TRBD2; size: -; V: TRBV27; J: TRBJ2-7; CDR3: CASSLLPFSAGGEQYF; DNA: TGTGCCAGCAGTTTACTCCCTTTCAGCGCGGGGGGCGAGCAGTACTTC
D: TRBD1; size: -; V: TRBV28; J: TRBJ1-5; CDR3: CASSIPGQGDGDQPQHF; DNA: TGTGCCAGCAGTATCCCGGGACAGGGAGACGGGGATCAGCCCCAGCATTTT
D: -; size: -; V: TRBV5-4; J: TRBJ2-3; CDR3: CASTRRAGASTDTQYF; DNA: TGTGCCAGCACCCGGCGGGCAGGGGCTAGCACAGATACGCAGTATTTT
D: -; size: -; V: TRBV27; J: TRBJ2-7; CDR3: CASRLDSGFSYEQYF; DNA: TGTGCCAGCAGACTTGATAGCGGATTCTCCTACGAGCAGTACTTC
D: TRBD1; size: -; V: TRBV13; J: TRBJ2-1; CDR3: CASSSNDRAEDSGSYNEQFF; DNA: TGTGCCAGCAGCTCCAACGACAGGGCAGAGGATTCGGGCTCCTACAATGAGCAGTTCTTC
D: -; size: few; V: TRBV2; J: TRBJ1-2; CDR3: CASSSDSAQGYTF; DNA: TGTGCCAGCAGTTCGGACTCGGCTCAAGGCTACACCTTC
D: TRBD2; size: -; V: TRBV5-1; J: TRBJ2-4; CDR3: CASSSLAGENIQYF; DNA: TGCGCCAGCAGCTCGCTAGCGGGAGAAAACATTCAGTACTTC
D: -; size: -; V: TRBV19; J: TRBJ1-2; CDR3: CASSIVPSRLLSYGYTF; DNA: TGTGCCAGTAGTATAGTTCCCTCGAGGCTACTTTCCTATGGCTACACCTTC
D: -; size: -; V: TRBV7-7; J: TRBJ2-5; CDR3: CASSHIHQETQYF; DNA: TGTGCTAGCAGCCACATTCACCAAGAGACCCAGTACTTC
D: -; size: -; V: TRBV9; J: TRBJ1-1; CDR3: CASSPSDNTEAFF; DNA: TGTGCCAGCAGCCCTTCGGACAACACTGAAGCTTTCTTT
D: -; size: -; V: TRBV5-1; J: TRBJ1-2; CDR3: CASKEGVTYGYTF; DNA: TGCGCCAGCAAGGAGGGGGTCACCTATGGCTACACCTTC
D: -; size: -; V: TRBV7-2; J: TRBJ1-1; CDR3: CASSWKMVGSEAFF; DNA: TGTGCCAGCAGCTGGAAGATGGTGGGATCCGAAGCTTTCTTT
D: TRBD2; size: -; V: TRBV11-2; J: TRBJ2-1; CDR3: CASSLDLRLAGLYNEQFF; DNA: TGTGCCAGCAGCTTAGATCTGAGACTAGCGGGGTTATACAATGAGCAGTTCTTC